These 21 T cell receptor beta chains share one sample of origin, sequenced in a study of cytomegalovirus exposure and HLA in healthy donors. Researchers ran the PCR with 60 Vbeta and 13 Jbeta primers. Assay used: immunoSEQ multiplex PCR; TCRdb lists only in-frame clones, some missing. The table has around 140,000 clones, roughly 9% seen once. Sequenced: PBMCs. The receptors were gathered from a woman in her forties in good health and CMV-seropositive.

This clone was counted only a few times. This sequence joins TRBV7-7 and TRBJ2-5, with D hard to call. The CDR3 totals 13 residues. The germline gives CDR1 SSHAT, CDR2 FNYEAQ (reference sequence). V was trimmed by 4 bases and J by 5 bases, leaving 11 bases between them. The CDR3 is CASSSRLLETQYF. CDR3 nucleotides: TGTGCCAGCAGCTCCCGACTTCTGGAGACCCAGTACTTC.

The chain has TRBV6-6 and TRBJ2-2; D not resolved. Germline loops: CDR1 MNHNY, CDR2 SVGAGI (reference sequence). With 5 bases removed from V and 5 bases from J, the gap between germline ends came to 9 bases. This CDR3 contains 13 residues. The CDR3 DNA sequence: TGTGCCAGCAGTGCCACAGAGACCGGGGAGCTGTTTTTT. Translation: CASSATETGELFF.

This clone was observed a few times. The gene calls are TRBV6-1 and TRBJ2-7; maybe TRBD1 (6 bases). The CDR3 has 14 amino acids. Trimming took off 3 bases at V and 4 bases at J, with 13 bases between the two ends. Per germline, CDR1 MNHNS and CDR2 SASEGT. The CDR3 DNA reads TGTGCCAGCAGTGAGGGGGCAGGGATGTACGAGCAGTACTTC. Its translation is CASSEGAGMYEQYF.

The V gene is TRBV7-9, the J gene TRBJ2-2; TRBD2 might be the D (6 bases). Germline V lookup: CDR1 SEHNR, CDR2 FQNEAQ (reference sequence). The CDR3 runs to 15 residues. The V end was cut by 1 base, the J end by 5 bases, with 11 bases between. As DNA, the CDR3 is TGTGCCAGCAGCTTAGAGTTGGCGGGGACCGGGGAGCTGTTTTTT. It specifies CASSLELAGTGELFF.

The J gene is TRBJ1-1, the V gene TRBV6-5; 11 bases are a match to TRBD1. CDR1 is MNHEY, CDR2 SVGAGI, per germline. Unmatched junction bases numbered 3, after V lost 0 bases and J lost 6 bases. The CDR3 is 15 amino acids. CDR3 protein: CASSYSGTGGPEAFF. The CDR3 DNA reads as TGTGCCAGCAGTTACTCCGGGACAGGGGGACCTGAAGCTTTCTTT.

The genes are TRBV6-1 and TRBJ2-3; tentative D call: TRBD2 (5 bases). V was trimmed by 2 bases and J by 2 bases, leaving 8 bases between them. The CDR3 has 14 residues. CDR1 and CDR2 from the germline V gene are MNHNS and SASEGT. The DNA for the CDR3 is TGTGCCAGCAGTGAAACGGGATACACAGATACGCAGTATTTT. It is translated as CASSETGYTDTQYF.

The genes are TRBV9 and TRBJ2-1; 10 nucleotides line up with TRBD2. With 3 bases clipped from V and 7 bases from J, the junction kept 7 bases outside the gene matches. This CDR3 has 15 amino acids. Per the germline V gene, CDR1 is SGDLS and CDR2 is YYNGEE. The DNA of the CDR3 is TGTGCCAGCAGCGCTAGCGGGGGCGGCTGGAATGAGCAGTTCTTC. Amino acid sequence: CASSASGGGWNEQFF.

This clone was seen more than once but under ten times. The rearrangement joins TRBV14 to TRBJ2-3; 8 bases align to TRBD1. The CDR3 runs to 14 residues. Per the germline V gene, CDR1 is SGHDN and CDR2 is FVKESK. V gave up 0 bases and J gave up 7 bases; unmatched junction bases: 3. CDR3 protein: CASSQETGVNTQYF. CDR3 sequence (DNA): TGTGCCAGCAGCCAAGAGACAGGGGTAAATACGCAGTATTTT. The complete variable domain, with remaining parts taken from reference TRBV14 and TRBJ2-3, reads EAGVTQFPSHSVIEKGQTVTLRCDPISGHDNLYWYRRVMGKEIKFLLHFVKESKQDESGMPNNRFLAERTGGTYSTLKVQPAELEDSGVYFCASSQETGVNTQYFGPGTRLTVL.

The rearrangement joins TRBV19 to TRBJ1-1; D gene unclear. Germline loops: CDR1 LNHDA, CDR2 SQIVND (reference sequence). Trimming removed 7 bases at V and 0 bases at J, with 12 bases between. The CDR3 is made up of 14 amino acids. CDR3 nucleotide sequence: TGTGCCAGTAAACCAGGATTAATGAACACTGAAGCTTTCTTT. This sequence encodes CASKPGLMNTEAFF.

The chain links TRBV7-2 to TRBJ1-1; possibly TRBD1 for D (5 bases). The CDR3 is made up of 14 amino acids. Trimming cost V 1 base and J 4 bases, with 10 bases left between them. The V gene's germline CDR1 is SGHTA and CDR2 FQGNSA. CDR3 loop: CASSLVGGATEAFF. The CDR3 coding sequence is TGTGCCAGCAGCTTAGTCGGCGGGGCCACTGAAGCTTTCTTT.

In its sample, this clone was seen a few times. This chain connects TRBV19 to TRBJ2-3, with D possibly being TRBD1 (6 bases). The ends were cut back, 6 bases at V and 2 bases at J, with 9 bases in the middle. CDR3 length equals 13 residues. Per germline, CDR1 LNHDA and CDR2 SQIVND (reference sequence). The CDR3 nucleotides are TGTGCCAGTAGGGACAGTCCCACAGATACGCAGTATTTT. This sequence encodes CASRDSPTDTQYF.

This clone was found a few times. The chain links TRBV29-1 to TRBJ1-4; D unresolved. Trimming removed 2 bases from V and 0 bases from J, with 4 bases in between. CDR3 size: 13 residues. Germline loops: CDR1 SQVTM, CDR2 ANQGSEA. The CDR3 nucleotides read TGCAGCGTTGAAAGCGCAACTAATGAAAAACTGTTTTTT. Protein sequence: CSVESATNEKLFF.

This chain uses TRBV4-2 with TRBJ2-7, with D unresolved. The CDR3 extends over 15 amino acids. Germline CDR1 LGHNA, CDR2 YNFKEQ. The V gene lost 0 bases and the J gene lost 7 bases, with 16 bases spanning the gap. The DNA of the CDR3 is TGTGCCAGCAGCCAAGATCGGCAGACGTTCGGGGAGCAGTACTTC. This encodes CASSQDRQTFGEQYF.

The chain is built from TRBV5-6 and TRBJ1-2, with a possible D match to TRBD1 (5 bases). CDR1 is SGHDT, CDR2 YYEEEE, per germline. The V end lost 1 base, the J end lost 3 bases, and 13 bases lay between the germline ends. This CDR3 is built from 15 residues. The CDR3 protein is CASSLPGVMDYGYTF. Here the CDR3 DNA reads TGTGCCAGCAGCTTGCCGGGGGTAATGGACTATGGCTACACCTTC.

This rearrangement joins TRBV5-5 to TRBJ2-3, with a weak D call TRBD1 (5 bases). The CDR3 runs to 16 residues. Trimming left V 2 bases short and J 4 bases short, with 17 bases between. Germline CDR1 SGHKS, CDR2 YYEKEE (reference sequence). The DNA for the CDR3 is TGTGCCAGCAGCTTACAGGAGACGCGAGGCCCAGATACGCAGTATTTT. It translates to CASSLQETRGPDTQYF. Supplemented by reference TRBV5-5 and TRBJ2-3, the full variable domain reads DAGVTQSPTHLIKTRGQQVTLRCSPISGHKSVSWYQQVLGQGPQFIFQYYEKEERGRGNFPDRFSARQFPNYSSELNVNALLLGDSALYLCASSLQETRGPDTQYFGPGTRLTVL.

This clone has a handful of counts. V gene TRBV5-4 combines with J gene TRBJ1-2; no firm D call. The V and J ends lost 3 bases and 0 bases respectively, with 9 bases between them. The CDR3 length is 14 residues. Germline loops: CDR1 SGHNT, CDR2 YYREEE (reference sequence). CDR3 residues: CASSSAGANYGYTF. CDR3 in DNA: TGTGCCAGCAGCTCCGCGGGAGCTAACTATGGCTACACCTTC.

The J gene is TRBJ1-5, the V gene TRBV2, with unresolved D. Looked up from germline, CDR1 is SNHLY and CDR2 is FYNNEI. This CDR3 spans 12 amino acids. V was cut by 3 bases and J by 6 bases, with 6 bases left in between. In DNA form, the CDR3 reads TGTGCCAGCAGTGATGCGGCTCAGCCCCAGCATTTT. This codes for CASSDAAQPQHF.

The rearrangement joins TRBV4-1 to TRBJ1-2; D is uncertain. CDR3 length: 16 amino acids. Trimming took 0 bases from V and 6 from J, leaving 17 bases between them. CDR1 MGHRA and CDR2 YSYEKL come from the germline V gene. CDR3: CASSQDLAAQLDGYTF. The CDR3 nucleotides are TGCGCCAGCAGCCAAGATTTAGCGGCGCAGCTAGATGGCTACACCTTC.

The chain couples TRBV2 to TRBJ2-3; 7 bases match TRBD1. The V gene end was trimmed by 11 bases and the J gene end by 13 bases; junction bases not matched to a gene: 6. The germline gives CDR1 SNHLY, CDR2 FYNNEI. CDR3 length: 9 amino acids. CDR3 region: CAFRDSEYF. DNA of the CDR3: TGTGCCTTCCGGGACAGTGAGTATTTT.

In this sample, this clone turned up a few times. The genes are TRBV4-2 and TRBJ2-7; 10 nucleotides line up with TRBD1. Germline CDR1 LGHNA, CDR2 YNFKEQ. With 4 bases clipped from V and 0 bases from J, the junction kept 3 bases outside the gene matches. The CDR3 length is 15 residues. The CDR3 DNA is TGTGCCAGCAGCCCTGGGACAGGGGTCTCCTACGAGCAGTACTTC. Translated, it gives CASSPGTGVSYEQYF.

This clone was picked up a small number of times. The CDR3 coding sequence is TGTGCCAGCAGCTTAGATGATTGGAGCACTGAAGCTTTCTTT. This gives the protein CASSLDDWSTEAFF. The J gene is TRBJ1-1, the V gene TRBV7-9; D is unclear. The CDR3 runs to 14 residues. CDR1 and CDR2 from the germline V gene are SEHNR and FQNEAQ (reference sequence). Trimming cost V 1 base and J 4 bases, with 10 bases left between them.